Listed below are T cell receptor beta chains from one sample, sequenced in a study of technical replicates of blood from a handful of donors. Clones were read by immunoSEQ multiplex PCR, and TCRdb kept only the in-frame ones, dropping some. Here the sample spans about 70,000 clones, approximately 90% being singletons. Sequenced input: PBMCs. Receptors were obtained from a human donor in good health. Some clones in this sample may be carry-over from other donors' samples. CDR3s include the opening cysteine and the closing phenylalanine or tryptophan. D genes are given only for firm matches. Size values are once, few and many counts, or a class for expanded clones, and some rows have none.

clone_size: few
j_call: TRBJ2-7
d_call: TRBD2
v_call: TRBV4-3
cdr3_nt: TGCGCCAGCAGCCAGGGGGGACTAGCGGATTCCTACGAGCAGTACTTC
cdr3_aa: CASSQGGLADSYEQYF

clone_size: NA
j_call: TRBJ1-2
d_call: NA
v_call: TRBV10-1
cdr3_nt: TGCGCCAGCAGTGATTGTTGGGGCAGGGGAGTTTGTGGCTACACCTTC
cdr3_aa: CASSDCWGRGVCGYTF

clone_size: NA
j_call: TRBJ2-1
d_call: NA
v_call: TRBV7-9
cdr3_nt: TGTGCCAGCAGCTTCACTAACACGTTCGCGTTCTTC
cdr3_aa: CASSFTNTFAFF

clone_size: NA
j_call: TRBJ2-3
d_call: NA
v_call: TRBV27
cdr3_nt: TGTGCCAGCAGTTTTTGGACAGACACAGATACGCAGTATTTT
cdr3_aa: CASSFWTDTDTQYF

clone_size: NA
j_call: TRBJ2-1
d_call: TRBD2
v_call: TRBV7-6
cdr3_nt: TGTGCCAGCAGCTTTAGCGGGAGGGCCAGTAATGAGCAGTTCTTC
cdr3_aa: CASSFSGRASNEQFF

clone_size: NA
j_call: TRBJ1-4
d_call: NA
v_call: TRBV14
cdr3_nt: TGTGCCAGCAGCCAAGGTAGAGGTCGTGTCCATGAAAAACTGTTTTTT
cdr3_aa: CASSQGRGRVHEKLFF

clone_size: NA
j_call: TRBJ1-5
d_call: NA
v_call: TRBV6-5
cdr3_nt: TGTGCCAGCACTAAGGGGGTCGGGAATCAGCCCCAGCATTTT
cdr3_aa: CASTKGVGNQPQHF

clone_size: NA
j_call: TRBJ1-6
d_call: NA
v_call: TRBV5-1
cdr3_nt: TGCGCCAGCAGCTTCGAGGGAGCCTCCTATAATTCACCCCTCCACTTT
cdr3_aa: CASSFEGASYNSPLHF

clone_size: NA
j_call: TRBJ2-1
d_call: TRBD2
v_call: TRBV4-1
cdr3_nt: TGCGCCAGCAGCTGGGGCGGGAGAAGCGCGAATGAGCAGTTCTTC
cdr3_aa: CASSWGGRSANEQFF

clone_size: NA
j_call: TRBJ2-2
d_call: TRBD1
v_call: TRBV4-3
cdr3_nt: TGCGCCAGCAGCTCGACAGGGGGTCGGTACACCGGGGAGCTGTTTTTT
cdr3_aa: CASSSTGGRYTGELFF

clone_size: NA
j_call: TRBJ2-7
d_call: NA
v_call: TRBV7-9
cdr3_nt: TGTGCCAGCAGCCCCATGCGGGGCAACGAGCAGTACTTC
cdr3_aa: CASSPMRGNEQYF

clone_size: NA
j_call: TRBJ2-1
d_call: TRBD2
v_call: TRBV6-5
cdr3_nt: TGTGCCAGCAGTTACTCGAGCGGGAGGCCTGACAATGAGCAGTTCTTC
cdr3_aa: CASSYSSGRPDNEQFF

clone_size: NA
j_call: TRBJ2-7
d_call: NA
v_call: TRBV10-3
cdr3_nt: TGTGCCATCAGTGTGGGGCAACCAAGCTCCTACGAGCAGTACTTC
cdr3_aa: CAISVGQPSSYEQYF

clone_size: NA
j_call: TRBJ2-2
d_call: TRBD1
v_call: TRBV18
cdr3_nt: TGTGCCAGCTCACTCAACCGGGACAGGGGAAACACCGGGGAGCTGTTTTTT
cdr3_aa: CASSLNRDRGNTGELFF

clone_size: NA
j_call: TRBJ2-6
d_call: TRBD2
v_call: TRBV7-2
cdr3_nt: TGTGCCAGCAGCTCGGGACTAGCGGGAGTTGGGGCCAACGTCCTGACTTTC
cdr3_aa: CASSSGLAGVGANVLTF

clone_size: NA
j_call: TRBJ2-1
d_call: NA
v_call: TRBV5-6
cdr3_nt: TGTGCCAGCAGCTTCGACCCAGCGTCCGATGAGCAGTTCTTC
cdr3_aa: CASSFDPASDEQFF

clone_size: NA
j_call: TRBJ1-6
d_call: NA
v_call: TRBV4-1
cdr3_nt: TGCGCCAGCAGCCAGTTGTTTTCACAGAATAATTCACCCCTCCACTTT
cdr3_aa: CASSQLFSQNNSPLHF

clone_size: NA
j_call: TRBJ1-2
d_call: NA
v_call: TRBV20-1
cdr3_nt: TGCAGTGCCCCCGCCGGCGGTGGCTACACCTTC
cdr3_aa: CSAPAGGGYTF

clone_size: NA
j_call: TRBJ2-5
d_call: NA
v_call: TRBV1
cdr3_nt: TGCACCAGCAGCCAAGAATGGGAGACAAGCCAAGAGACCCAGTACTTC
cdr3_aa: CTSSQEWETSQETQYF

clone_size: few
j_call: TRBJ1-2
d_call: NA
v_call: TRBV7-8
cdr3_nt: TGTGCCAGCAGCTTAGCGCCGGACAGAATAAACTATGGCTACACCTTC
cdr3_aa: CASSLAPDRINYGYTF

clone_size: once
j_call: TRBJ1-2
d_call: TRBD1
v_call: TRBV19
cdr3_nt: TGTGCCAGTAGTACCAGGACAGGGGAATCAGGCTACACCTTC
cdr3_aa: CASSTRTGESGYTF

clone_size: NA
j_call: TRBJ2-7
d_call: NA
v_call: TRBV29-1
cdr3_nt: TGCAGCGTGGGCAGGGGGAGGGAGCAGTACTTC
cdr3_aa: CSVGRGREQYF

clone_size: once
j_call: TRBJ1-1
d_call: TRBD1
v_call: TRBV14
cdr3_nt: TGTGCCAGCAGCTGGACAGGGAGGTTTCAAGCTTTCTTT
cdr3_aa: CASSWTGRFQAFF